These 28 T cell receptor beta chains came from one sample sequenced in a study of T cell changes during pregnancy in multiple sclerosis (dated by TCRdb to about 2019). Receptor libraries were prepared by the immunoSEQ multiplex PCR assay. As stored in TCRdb, this immuneACCESS dataset retains in-frame rearrangements with V and J assigned. A fraction of the clones does not appear; measured against another copy, unresolved V genes explain less than half of the discrepancy, and the remainder lacks a known reason. A total of around 34,000 clones appear in this sample, 90% of them only once. In total, the top ten clones hold approximately 12% of the sample. The source was CD8+ T cells from peripheral blood mononuclear cells, collected before pregnancy. Every receptor here comes from a female donor with multiple sclerosis, enrolled in a pregnancy study.

CDR3 in amino acids: CASSREGYGYTF. For the CDR3, the DNA is TGCGCCAGCAGCCGCGAGGGATATGGCTACACCTTC. V usage is TRBV4-1 and J usage is TRBJ1-2, with unresolved D. V was trimmed by 4 bases and J by 5 bases, leaving 8 bases between them. Per germline, CDR1 MGHRA and CDR2 YSYEKL. CDR3 length equals 12 residues.

The V and J genes are TRBV27 and TRBJ1-5; the D gene is possibly TRBD1 (5 bases). The CDR3 totals 14 residues. Trimming took off 5 bases at V and 5 bases at J, with 13 bases between the two ends. The germline V gene has CDR1 MNHEY and CDR2 SMNVEV (reference sequence). The CDR3 reads CASSPPGHHQPQHF. Here the CDR3 DNA reads TGTGCCAGCAGTCCGCCAGGGCACCATCAGCCCCAGCATTTT.

V usage is TRBV29-1 and J usage is TRBJ1-5; a weak D match, TRBD1 (6 bases). The CDR3 contains 15 residues. Germline V CDR1 and CDR2: SQVTM, ANQGSEA. V was cut by 2 bases and J by 4 bases, with 15 bases left in between. CDR3 DNA: TGCAGCGTTGAAACGGGGGGGGCGGGTAATCAGCCCCAGCATTTT. Protein: CSVETGGAGNQPQHF. Complete variable domain (other parts from reference TRBV29-1 and TRBJ1-5): SAVISQKPSRDICQRGTSLTIQCQVDSQVTMMFWYRQQPGQSLTLIATANQGSEATYESGFVIDKFPISRPNLTFSTLTVSNMSPEDSSIYLCSVETGGAGNQPQHFGDGTRLSIL.

The J gene is TRBJ2-1, the V gene TRBV13; 16 bases align to TRBD2. Losses at the gene ends were 3 bases for V and 0 bases for J; bases not matched to a gene: 14. Germline values: CDR1 PRHDT, CDR2 FYEKMQ (reference sequence). This CDR3 has 22 residues. The CDR3 DNA reads as TGTGCCAGCAGCTTGCGGTGGGCCGGGACTAGCGGGGGGGATAGCTCCTACAATGAGCAGTTCTTC. Protein product: CASSLRWAGTSGGDSSYNEQFF.

This sequence joins TRBV6-1 and TRBJ1-6, with D tentatively TRBD1 (5 bases). CDR3 length: 15 amino acids. Germline values: CDR1 MNHNS, CDR2 SASEGT. V was pared by 8 bases and J by 0 bases, with 11 bases between. In DNA, the CDR3 is TGTGCCAGCTTGGGGGGGAGCTCCTATAATTCACCCCTCCACTTT. Protein product: CASLGGSSYNSPLHF.

The gene calls are TRBV5-8 and TRBJ2-1; 7 bases align to TRBD2. Germline V gene data show CDR1 as SGHTS and CDR2 as YDEGEE. The CDR3 is made up of 15 amino acids. With 0 bases clipped from V and 4 bases from J, the junction kept 4 bases outside the gene matches. CDR3 in DNA: TGTGCCAGCAGCTTGGCTGCGGGAGAATACAATGAGCAGTTCTTC. Its translation is CASSLAAGEYNEQFF.

This sequence joins TRBV5-4 and TRBJ2-3; TRBD2 might be the D (5 bases). The germline V gene has CDR1 SGHNT and CDR2 YYREEE (reference sequence). V lost 4 bases and J 0 bases, leaving 12 bases between the germline ends. This CDR3 comprises 15 residues. CDR3 sequence: CASSALGGSTDTQYF. DNA for the CDR3: TGTGCCAGCAGCGCCCTCGGCGGGAGCACAGATACGCAGTATTTT.

The chain combines TRBV4-3 with TRBJ1-1; no reliable D call. Trimming took 0 bases from V and 2 from J, leaving 13 bases between them. Germline-derived CDR1 and CDR2 are LGHNA and YSLEER. CDR3 length equals 16 residues. The CDR3 protein is CASSQDVPGGNTEAFF. CDR3 bases: TGCGCCAGCAGCCAAGATGTCCCAGGAGGTAACACTGAAGCTTTCTTT.

The rearrangement links TRBV5-1 to TRBJ1-2; D uncertain. V lost 0 bases and J lost 3, with 6 bases in between. This CDR3 is built from 13 residues. Per the germline V gene, CDR1 is SGHRS and CDR2 is YFSETQ. In DNA form, the CDR3 reads TGCGCCAGCAGCTTGGGGGCAGACTATGGCTACACCTTC. This gives the protein CASSLGADYGYTF.

CDR3 DNA: TGTGCCAGCAGCGTGGAGGTCACAGATACGCAGTATTTT. Its translation is CASSVEVTDTQYF. V usage is TRBV9 and J usage is TRBJ2-3; perhaps TRBD2 as D (5 bases). The CDR3 sequence is 13 residues long. In germline, CDR1 is SGDLS, CDR2 YYNGEE. The V and J ends lost 2 bases and 2 bases respectively, with 6 bases between them.

The V gene is TRBV14, the J gene TRBJ1-3; D unresolved. Germline assignment: CDR1 SGHDN and CDR2 FVKESK. The CDR3 covers 16 residues. V gave up 1 base and J gave up 0 bases, with 10 bases separating them. CDR3 loop: CASSQGPGSSGNTIYF. The CDR3 DNA reads as TGTGCCAGCAGCCAAGGCCCCGGGAGCTCTGGAAACACCATATATTTT.

A few counts support this clone. The gene calls are TRBV6-1 and TRBJ2-5; tentatively, D is TRBD1 (6 bases). The CDR3 extends over 15 amino acids. Germline V lookup: CDR1 MNHNS, CDR2 SASEGT. V was trimmed by 2 bases and J by 0 bases, leaving 10 bases between them. CDR3 sequence: CASSEMTGHQETQYF. The CDR3 DNA reads TGTGCCAGCAGTGAAATGACAGGCCACCAAGAGACCCAGTACTTC.

This chain connects TRBV10-3 to TRBJ2-7; no firm D call. The ends were cut back, 4 bases at V and 1 base at J, with 2 bases in the middle. This CDR3 has 11 residues. From germline, CDR1 is ENHRY and CDR2 SYGVKD. The DNA for the CDR3 is TGTGCCATCAGTGTATCCTACGAGCAGTACTTC. It is translated as CAISVSYEQYF.

V is TRBV7-6 and J is TRBJ2-7; D is possibly TRBD2 (5 bases). The V gene's germline CDR1 is SGHVS and CDR2 FNYEAQ. This CDR3 spans 14 amino acids. Deletions cut 5 bases from V and 4 bases from J, with 15 bases between. The chain's CDR3 is CASSLSGGTYEQYF. CDR3 nucleotides: TGTGCCAGCAGCCTAAGCGGTGGCACTTACGAGCAGTACTTC.

Here the CDR3 reads CASSVAGGYEQFF. The CDR3 nucleotides read TGTGCCAGCAGCGTAGCTGGGGGGTATGAGCAGTTCTTC. The gene calls are TRBV9 and TRBJ2-1; a possible D gene is TRBD2 (6 bases). The V end lost 0 bases, the J end lost 8 bases, and 9 bases lay between the germline ends. The CDR3 loop spans 13 amino acids. Germline V lookup: CDR1 SGDLS, CDR2 YYNGEE.

Concerning this clone: Other nucleotide sequences in the sample specify the same CDR3. V is TRBV5-6 and J is TRBJ2-3, with 7 bases that match TRBD2. CDR1 is SGHDT, CDR2 YYEEEE, per germline. This CDR3 region has 15 residues. V trimming: 0 bases; J trimming: 0 bases; junction bases outside the gene matches: 1. CDR3 region: CASSLGGGSTDTQYF. The DNA of the CDR3 is TGTGCCAGCAGCTTGGGCGGGGGTAGCACAGATACGCAGTATTTT.

The CDR3 DNA is TGTGCCAGCAGTGAAGGGGGGGGGCAGGGATCCTACGAGCAGTACTTC. This translates into CASSEGGGQGSYEQYF. This chain joins TRBV6-1 and TRBJ2-7, with D possibly matching TRBD2 (7 bases). The CDR3 totals 16 residues. The V gene's germline CDR1 is MNHNS and CDR2 SASEGT. V shed 1 base and J shed 1 base, with 14 bases lying between them.

In this sample, this clone turned up once. The chain joins TRBV6-1 to TRBJ1-2; 8 bases are a match to TRBD1. Germline values: CDR1 MNHNS, CDR2 SASEGT. This CDR3 is built from 15 residues. The V segment lost 0 bases and the J segment 4 bases; nucleotides outside the gene matches: 4. The CDR3 DNA follows: TGTGCCAGCAGTGAAGCGAGGACAGGGAGCTATGGCTACACCTTC. Translating it yields CASSEARTGSYGYTF.

The chain has TRBV2 and TRBJ2-1; 13 bases line up with TRBD2. The CDR3 has 14 residues. The ends lost 5 bases at V and 8 bases at J; junction bases unmatched: 3. Per the germline V gene, CDR1 is SNHLY and CDR2 is FYNNEI. The CDR3 DNA reads TGTGCCAGCAGTCGGACTAGCGGGAGTGATGAGCAGTTCTTC. Amino acids: CASSRTSGSDEQFF. Full variable domain (rest looked up from reference TRBV2 and TRBJ2-1): EPEVTQTPSHQVTQMGQEVILRCVPISNHLYFYWYRQILGQKVEFLVSFYNNEISEKSEIFDDQFSVERPDGSNFTLKIRSTKLEDSAMYFCASSRTSGSDEQFFGPGTRLTVL.

As DNA, the CDR3 is TGTGCCTGGAGTCCGGGACAGGGAGGGGAGACCCAGTACTTC. Protein product: CAWSPGQGGETQYF. The genes are TRBV30 and TRBJ2-5, with 9 bases aligning to TRBD1. Per the germline V gene, CDR1 is GTSNPN and CDR2 is SVGIG (reference sequence). The V segment lost 2 bases and the J segment 5 bases; nucleotides outside the gene matches: 6. The CDR3 runs 14 residues.

The V and J genes are TRBV29-1 and TRBJ2-7, with 10 bases matching TRBD2. Germline V lookup: CDR1 SQVTM, CDR2 ANQGSEA. Trimming removed 6 bases from V and 0 bases from J; junction bases left unmatched: 8. The CDR3 totals 15 residues. DNA for the CDR3: TGCAGCGTCCTGATCGGACTAGCGGCCTCCTACGAGCAGTACTTC. Encoded protein: CSVLIGLAASYEQYF.

V gene TRBV18 combines with J gene TRBJ2-6, with 10 bases that match TRBD1. Germline assignment: CDR1 KGHSH and CDR2 LQKENI. The CDR3 sequence is 19 residues long. Germline trimming cut 2 bases from V and 0 bases from J; bases unmatched to any gene: 7. The CDR3 nucleotides read TGTGCCAGCTCACCAACGGACAGGGGGGGATTCTCTGGGGCCAACGTCCTGACTTTC. Translating it yields CASSPTDRGGFSGANVLTF.

The V call is TRBV6-1, the J call TRBJ1-2; 7 bases agree with TRBD1. CDR1 is MNHNS, CDR2 SASEGT, per germline. The length of the CDR3 is 18 residues. Losses at the gene ends were 0 bases for V and 0 bases for J; bases not matched to a gene: 10. The CDR3 here is CASSEAMAGGLTNYGYTF. The CDR3 DNA is TGTGCCAGCAGTGAAGCAATGGCAGGGGGGCTCACTAACTATGGCTACACCTTC.

The chain joins TRBV27 to TRBJ1-4; D possibly corresponds to TRBD1 (6 bases). Germline-derived CDR1 and CDR2 are MNHEY and SMNVEV (reference sequence). The CDR3 consists of 17 residues. Between the trimmed V and J ends, which lost 2 bases and 0 bases, there was a span of 13 bases. The CDR3 protein is CASSLVGEGATNEKLFF. Written as DNA, the CDR3 is TGTGCCAGCAGTTTAGTGGGGGAGGGGGCAACTAATGAAAAACTGTTTTTT.

This chain connects TRBV9 to TRBJ1-5; D is perhaps TRBD1 (5 bases). The CDR3 contains 15 residues. Germline V gives CDR1 SGDLS, CDR2 YYNGEE. The germline V and J ends were trimmed by 4 bases and 1 base, with 12 bases remaining between them. The CDR3 loop is CASSPWGGSNQPQHF. The CDR3 DNA follows: TGTGCCAGCAGCCCCTGGGGGGGAAGCAATCAGCCCCAGCATTTT.

This clone was seen only once. The V call is TRBV29-1, the J call TRBJ2-7; a possible D gene is TRBD1 (6 bases). Trimming stripped 7 bases from V and 1 base from J, with 11 bases between. The CDR3 contains 12 residues. Germline CDR1 SQVTM, CDR2 ANQGSEA. CDR3 nucleotides: TGCAGCGCATGGACAGCTTCCTACGAGCAGTACTTC. Its protein is CSAWTASYEQYF.

The CDR3 region is CATGKRGGEGLENIQYF. The CDR3, as DNA: TGTGCCACAGGAAAAAGGGGGGGCGAGGGACTAGAAAACATTCAGTACTTC. The chain is built from TRBV10-3 and TRBJ2-4; 8 nucleotides line up with TRBD2. V shed 10 bases and J 5 bases; nucleotides not matched to a gene: 19. The germline V gene encodes CDR1 ENHRY and CDR2 SYGVKD. CDR3 length: 17 residues.

V usage is TRBV30 and J usage is TRBJ2-1, with TRBD2 matching over 10 bases. The CDR3 runs 15 residues. V lost 6 bases, J lost 4 bases, and 9 bases stayed unmatched. The germline gives CDR1 GTSNPN, CDR2 SVGIG (reference sequence). DNA for the CDR3: TGTGCCTGCGAGGGTCTAGCGGGGGCATACAATGAGCAGTTCTTC. Protein product: CACEGLAGAYNEQFF.